This TCR beta chain comes out of a study of blood T cell repertoires in COVID-19. About the study: COVID-19 samples, acute and convalescent, were from the United States, Italy and Spain.

The CDR3 is 14 residues long. The junction had 1 base not matched to a gene; V was cut back by 2 bases and J by 5 bases. Germline CDR1 is SGDLS and CDR2 is YYNGEE. The protocol was immunoSEQ multiplex PCR, while the TCRdb copy is restricted to in-frame clones and leaves out a portion. Among about 120,000 clones listed, about 80% were seen once. The rearrangement uses TRBV9 and TRBJ1-2; TRBD1 matches at 12 bases. This TCR was recovered from a woman older than 75 with acute or convalescent COVID-19. Sequencing was done on a sample of peripheral blood. In DNA, the CDR3 is TGTGCCAGCAGCGTGGGACAGGGGGCGTATGGCTACACCTTC. It codes for CASSVGQGAYGYTF. Full variable domain (remainder filled in from reference TRBV9 and TRBJ1-2): DSGVTQTPKHLITATGQRVTLRCSPRSGDLSVYWYQQSLDQGLQFLIQYYNGEERAKGNILERFSAQQFPDLHSELNLSSLELGDSALYFCASSVGQGAYGYTFGSGTRLTVV.